This TCR beta chain emerged from a study of blood T cell repertoires in COVID-19. Study at large: Both acute and convalescent COVID-19 samples were obtained from the United States, Italy and Spain. The cDNA or gDNA used as material had been derived from T cells, B-cell-depleted T cells, or PBMCs.

Study processing details: Amplification of reference gene primers was used by the study to estimate nucleated cell counts. TCRdb's copy holds only in-frame clones and misses some; the assay was immunoSEQ multiplex PCR. Clone size and V and J calls were adopted from that table, with D and trimming inferred from the DNA. Of roughly 100,000 clones listed, almost 85% are singletons. Sequencing was carried out using peripheral blood. The receptor comes from a man aged 70 or older with acute or convalescent COVID-19.

The CDR3 loop is CASSYKWGQRQPQHF. The CDR3 nucleotides are TGTGCCAGCAGTTACAAATGGGGGCAGAGGCAGCCCCAGCATTTT. The chain couples TRBV6-5 to TRBJ1-5, with a tentative D call TRBD1 (6 bases). Germline assignment: CDR1 MNHEY and CDR2 SVGAGI. This CDR3 is built from 15 residues. Trimming left V 2 bases short and J 7 bases short, with 15 bases between.